These 29 T cell receptor beta chains originate from one sample sequenced in a study of beta chain features in type 1 diabetes. The study, taken as a whole, reports: Among all four CD4+ subsets, Type 1 diabetes patients had TCRB CDR3s that were moderately but significantly shorter.

Their target antigens are unknown. What was sequenced were expressed TCRB transcripts, since all of the isolated RNA had been reverse transcribed. TCRdb keeps only in-frame clones here, not all; method: immunoSEQ multiplex PCR. Among 600,000 to 700,000 clones listed, roughly an eighth were seen once. The sequenced sample consisted of naive CD4+ T cells from blood. The source is a man aged 25-40 years with type 1 diabetes.

A single count supports this clone. V usage is TRBV7-9 and J usage is TRBJ2-5; D gene unclear. Per germline, CDR1 SEHNR and CDR2 FQNEAQ (reference sequence). V lost 1 base to trimming and J lost 0 bases, with 15 bases between them. The length of the CDR3 is 17 residues. CDR3 residues: CASSLGQLQVYQETQYF. The CDR3 nucleotides are TGTGCCAGCAGCTTAGGGCAGCTCCAGGTGTACCAAGAGACCCAGTACTTC.

This clone was counted only a few times. The CDR3 loop reads CASSQGTGQPGELFF. CDR3 bases: TGCGCCAGCAGCCAAGGGACAGGGCAACCCGGGGAGCTGTTTTTT. The chain employs TRBV4-3 and TRBJ2-2; 8 nucleotides align to TRBD1. Germline V gives CDR1 LGHNA, CDR2 YSLEER. This CDR3 is built from 15 residues. With 1 base clipped from V and 6 bases from J, the junction kept 4 bases outside the gene matches.

The chain recombines TRBV13 with TRBJ2-7, with 13 bases identical to TRBD2. J gave up 2 bases and V 2 bases, and 6 bases lay outside the gene matches. The CDR3 length is 17 residues. Germline CDR1 and CDR2: PRHDT and FYEKMQ (reference sequence). Written as DNA, the CDR3 is TGTGCCAGCAGCTTACAAGGGACTAGCGGGGTTCCCTACGAGCAGTACTTC. Protein product: CASSLQGTSGVPYEQYF.

This chain links TRBV28 with TRBJ2-7, with 7 bases aligning to TRBD1. Trimming removed 7 bases from V and 5 bases from J; junction bases left unmatched: 23. Germline CDR1 is MDHEN and CDR2 is SYDVKM. The CDR3 totals 18 residues. CDR3 amino acids: CASKFTEGTAQRGDEQYF. Here the CDR3 DNA reads TGTGCCAGCAAGTTTACCGAGGGGACAGCGCAGAGAGGGGACGAGCAGTACTTC.

The chain couples TRBV5-1 to TRBJ2-1; TRBD2 agrees at 8 bases. Germline V gene lookup returns CDR1 SGHRS and CDR2 YFSETQ. The CDR3 has 15 amino acids. V shed 1 base and J 5 bases; nucleotides not matched to a gene: 5. CDR3 in amino acids: CASSLSAGENNEQFF. The CDR3 nucleotides are TGCGCCAGCAGCTTGTCAGCGGGGGAAAACAATGAGCAGTTCTTC.

The chain employs TRBV7-2 and TRBJ2-5; TRBD1 is a possible D gene (5 bases). Germline-derived CDR1 and CDR2 are SGHTA and FQGNSA. V gave up 1 base and J gave up 1 base, with 10 bases separating them. CDR3 length: 15 amino acids. CDR3 DNA sequence: TGTGCCAGCAGCTTAGTGAATGGGGCCCAAGAGACCCAGTACTTC. Amino acid sequence: CASSLVNGAQETQYF.

The chain has TRBV9 and TRBJ2-2; possible D gene TRBD1, 5 bases. The germline gives CDR1 SGDLS, CDR2 YYNGEE. V was clipped by 3 bases and J by 0 bases, with 15 bases between them. The CDR3 is 17 residues long. The CDR3 reads CASSGRQILTNTGELFF. CDR3 nucleotides: TGTGCCAGCAGCGGACGACAGATACTCACGAACACCGGGGAGCTGTTTTTT.

This clone came up a few times. The rearrangement links TRBV6-1 to TRBJ2-1; no definite D call. This CDR3 has 13 amino acids. V lost 5 bases and J lost 4, with 9 bases in between. Per germline, CDR1 MNHNS and CDR2 SASEGT. CDR3 in amino acids: CASSSLVYNEQFF. CDR3 sequence (DNA): TGTGCCAGCAGTTCACTCGTATACAATGAGCAGTTCTTC.

This CDR3 reads CASSSGQVNEKLFF. DNA of the CDR3: TGCGCCAGCAGCTCCGGACAGGTTAATGAAAAACTGTTTTTT. V gene TRBV5-1 combines with J gene TRBJ1-4; TRBD1 aligns across 7 bases. The CDR3 runs 14 residues. Losses at the gene ends were 3 bases for V and 4 bases for J; bases not matched to a gene: 3. Germline loops: CDR1 SGHRS, CDR2 YFSETQ.

A few counts support this clone. V usage is TRBV7-2 and J usage is TRBJ2-7; perhaps D is TRBD1 or TRBD2 (5 bases each). V was cut by 4 bases and J by 3 bases, with 16 bases left in between. Germline CDR1 and CDR2: SGHTA and FQGNSA. CDR3 size: 15 residues. The CDR3 sequence: CASSSSSGTDYEQYF. The DNA of the CDR3 is TGTGCCAGCAGCTCTTCCTCCGGGACCGACTACGAGCAGTACTTC. Together with reference TRBV7-2 and TRBJ2-7, the CDR3 gives the full variable domain: GAGVSQSPSNKVTEKGKDVELRCDPISGHTALYWYRQSLGQGLEFLIYFQGNSAPDKSGLPSDRFSAERTGGSVSTLTIQRTQQEDSAVYLCASSSSSGTDYEQYFGPGTRLTVT.

This clone has just a few counts. V and J are TRBV11-2 and TRBJ2-2, with 8 bases aligning to TRBD2. Germline V gene sequence: CDR1 SGHAT, CDR2 FQNNGV. The CDR3 totals 15 residues. V was clipped by 7 bases and J by 5 bases; unmatched bases: 9. As DNA, the CDR3 is TGTGCCAGCAACCTGCGGGGGGCGGGTACCGGGGAGCTGTTTTTT. Protein product: CASNLRGAGTGELFF.

V and J are TRBV18 and TRBJ1-5; D possibly corresponds to TRBD1 (6 bases). Germline V gene data show CDR1 as KGHSH and CDR2 as LQKENI. V lost 6 bases and J 4 bases, leaving 13 bases between the germline ends. This CDR3 contains 14 residues. In nucleotides, the CDR3 is TGTGCCAGCTCCTCGGGACACACGAATCAGCCCCAGCATTTT. This codes for CASSSGHTNQPQHF.

The rearrangement uses TRBV7-2 and TRBJ2-2, with D unresolved. Trimming left V 2 bases short and J 5 bases short, with 6 bases between. Germline loops: CDR1 SGHTA, CDR2 FQGNSA. The CDR3 is made up of 13 amino acids. The DNA for the CDR3 is TGTGCCAGCAGCTTATCCGGGACCGGGGAGCTGTTTTTT. This translates into CASSLSGTGELFF.

This clone was counted a few times. The chain recombines TRBV7-3 with TRBJ1-1; D is undetermined. The CDR3 loop spans 15 amino acids. V was shortened by 2 bases and J by 0 bases, with 10 bases between the two germline ends. Germline V gene lookup returns CDR1 SGHTA and CDR2 FQGTGA. CDR3: CASSLYPGMNTEAFF. The DNA of the CDR3 is TGTGCCAGCAGCTTATATCCGGGCATGAACACTGAAGCTTTCTTT.

This clone was observed a handful of times. This chain links TRBV5-1 with TRBJ2-1; D is undetermined. CDR1 is SGHRS and CDR2 is YFSETQ in the germline V gene. The CDR3 runs 19 residues. V gave up 4 bases and J gave up 0 bases, with 23 bases separating them. The CDR3 nucleotides read TGCGCCAGCAGCCGTATAGCCTCGGCCGACTTAAGCTCCTACAATGAGCAGTTCTTC. It yields the protein CASSRIASADLSSYNEQFF.

This clone came up a few times. V gene TRBV14 combines with J gene TRBJ1-1; D gene ambiguous. Germline V gives CDR1 SGHDN, CDR2 FVKESK. CDR3 length equals 14 residues. V lost 4 bases and J lost 4, with 13 bases in between. Here the CDR3 reads CASSLPLPSTEAFF. In DNA form, the CDR3 reads TGTGCCAGCAGCCTACCTTTACCGAGCACTGAAGCTTTCTTT.

This clone has more than one count but fewer than ten. V gene TRBV6-1 combines with J gene TRBJ2-5, with TRBD2 matching over 9 bases. This CDR3 is built from 15 residues. J lost 4 bases, V lost 3 bases, and 6 bases had no gene match. The germline CDR1 and CDR2 sequences are MNHNS and SASEGT. CDR3 DNA: TGTGCCAGCAGTGACGGCGGGGGGGCCTTAGAGACCCAGTACTTC. This translates into CASSDGGGALETQYF.

The J gene is TRBJ2-7, the V gene TRBV9; D may match TRBD1 or TRBD2 (6 bases each). The CDR3 covers 13 residues. Trimming left V 3 bases short and J 3 bases short, with 10 bases between. Germline loops: CDR1 SGDLS, CDR2 YYNGEE. The DNA for the CDR3 is TGTGCCAGCAGCGAGGGGGGTCTCTACGAGCAGTACTTC. Protein product: CASSEGGLYEQYF.

V gene TRBV7-6 combines with J gene TRBJ2-5; maybe TRBD2 (5 bases). CDR3 length: 13 residues. Per the germline V gene, CDR1 is SGHVS and CDR2 is FNYEAQ. The V and J ends lost 8 bases and 2 bases respectively, with 12 bases between them. CDR3 protein: CASSRGNQETQYF. For the CDR3, the DNA is TGTGCCAGCTCCCGGGGAAATCAAGAGACCCAGTACTTC.

This chain connects TRBV6-6 to TRBJ1-3; maybe TRBD1 (5 bases). The CDR3 is made up of 15 amino acids. The germline gives CDR1 MNHNY, CDR2 SVGAGI (reference sequence). Trimming took 5 bases from V and 2 from J, leaving 13 bases between them. This CDR3 reads CASSTSGNAGNTIYF. The CDR3 region has the DNA TGTGCCAGCAGTACCTCAGGGAACGCTGGAAACACCATATATTTT.

This clone has more than one count but fewer than ten. This sequence joins TRBV6-5 and TRBJ1-3; D might be TRBD1 (5 bases). V gave up 5 bases and J gave up 3 bases, with 11 bases separating them. The CDR3 length is 14 residues. The germline gives CDR1 MNHEY, CDR2 SVGAGI. DNA for the CDR3: TGTGCCAGCAGTCCCTTGGGACTTGGAAACACCATATATTTT. Its translation: CASSPLGLGNTIYF.

In its sample, this clone was seen a few times. The chain combines TRBV18 with TRBJ1-5, with D unresolved. Between the trimmed V and J ends, which lost 1 base and 3 bases, there was a span of 7 bases. Germline assignment: CDR1 KGHSH and CDR2 LQKENI. The CDR3 is 14 amino acids. As DNA, the CDR3 is TGTGCCAGCTCACCACTGGCAGACAATCAGCCCCAGCATTTT. As protein: CASSPLADNQPQHF. Drawing the rest from reference TRBV18 and TRBJ1-5, the complete variable domain is NAGVMQNPRHLVRRRGQEARLRCSPMKGHSHVYWYRQLPEEGLKFMVYLQKENIIDESGMPKERFSAEFPKEGPSILRIQQVVRGDSAAYFCASSPLADNQPQHFGDGTRLSIL.

In DNA, the CDR3 is TGTGCCAGCAGCCCGAGACAGGGGAACACAGATACGCAGTATTTT. Residues: CASSPRQGNTDTQYF. The chain carries TRBV14 and TRBJ2-3; TRBD1 aligns across 8 bases. The V gene end was trimmed by 4 bases and the J gene end by 2 bases; junction bases not matched to a gene: 5. This CDR3 contains 15 residues. Germline V gene data show CDR1 as SGHDN and CDR2 as FVKESK.

This clone has a handful of counts. The chain recombines TRBV11-1 with TRBJ1-2, with D hard to call. The CDR3 loop spans 14 amino acids. Trimming removed 1 base from V and 2 bases from J, with 8 bases in between. CDR1 is SGHAT, CDR2 FQDESV, per germline (reference sequence). The CDR3 region is CASSLDRLNYGYTF. CDR3 coding DNA: TGTGCCAGCAGCTTAGATCGGTTGAACTATGGCTACACCTTC.

The genes are TRBV7-2 and TRBJ1-5, with a tentative D call TRBD1 (6 bases). The CDR3 runs to 16 residues. Trimming took off 7 bases at V and 6 bases at J, with 22 bases between the two ends. Per germline, CDR1 SGHTA and CDR2 FQGNSA. CDR3 nucleotides: TGTGCCAGCACTGAAAGGGGGGGAGCCGGGATTCAGCCCCAGCATTTT. Protein: CASTERGGAGIQPQHF.

This rearrangement joins TRBV29-1 to TRBJ1-4; D is possibly TRBD1 (6 bases). Germline values: CDR1 SQVTM, CDR2 ANQGSEA. CDR3 length equals 13 residues. V gave up 7 bases and J gave up 5 bases, with 14 bases separating them. The CDR3, as DNA: TGCAGCGCCTTGGGGGCGGGGAATGAAAAACTGTTTTTT. It specifies CSALGAGNEKLFF.

This chain connects TRBV7-6 to TRBJ1-4; 9 nucleotides line up with TRBD1. This CDR3 is built from 14 residues. Germline trimming cut 2 bases from V and 6 bases from J; bases unmatched to any gene: 1. Germline loops: CDR1 SGHVS, CDR2 FNYEAQ. Written as DNA, the CDR3 is TGTGCCAGCAGCTTACGGGACAGGGATGAAAAACTGTTTTTT. This translates into CASSLRDRDEKLFF.

The V call is TRBV7-9, the J call TRBJ2-7; D is possibly TRBD2 (5 bases). The CDR3 consists of 14 residues. Per germline, CDR1 SEHNR and CDR2 FQNEAQ (reference sequence). The V and J ends lost 3 bases and 0 bases respectively, with 9 bases between them. The CDR3 here is CASSFSRDSYEQYF. CDR3 DNA: TGTGCCAGCAGCTTCTCCCGGGACTCCTACGAGCAGTACTTC.

This clone has more than one count but fewer than ten. This chain uses TRBV28 with TRBJ1-2, with D tentatively TRBD1 (6 bases). Germline CDR1 MDHEN, CDR2 SYDVKM. V lost 4 bases and J lost 8, with 14 bases in between. The CDR3 is 13 amino acids. The CDR3 bases are TGTGCCAGCAGTTCTGGGACACCCCGCGGCTACACCTTC. Its protein product is CASSSGTPRGYTF.